The present TCR beta chain was sequenced within a study of T cell responses to AZD1222 COVID-19 vaccine. TCRdb's copy holds only in-frame clones and misses some; the assay was immunoSEQ multiplex PCR. The sample records under 150,000 clones, roughly 93% being singletons. Trimming left V 6 bases short and J 4 bases short, with 12 bases between. This CDR3 has 13 amino acids. The V gene's germline CDR1 is MDHEN and CDR2 SYDVKM. This specimen consisted of peripheral blood, obtained 28 days after the second AZD1222 dose. This TCR derives from an adult who received the AZD1222 COVID-19 vaccine. The chain employs TRBV28 and TRBJ1-1; weak D call: TRBD1 (5 bases). The CDR3 is CASSRDRGTEAFF. The CDR3 region has the DNA TGTGCCAGCAGCCGGGACCGGGGCACTGAAGCTTTCTTT.